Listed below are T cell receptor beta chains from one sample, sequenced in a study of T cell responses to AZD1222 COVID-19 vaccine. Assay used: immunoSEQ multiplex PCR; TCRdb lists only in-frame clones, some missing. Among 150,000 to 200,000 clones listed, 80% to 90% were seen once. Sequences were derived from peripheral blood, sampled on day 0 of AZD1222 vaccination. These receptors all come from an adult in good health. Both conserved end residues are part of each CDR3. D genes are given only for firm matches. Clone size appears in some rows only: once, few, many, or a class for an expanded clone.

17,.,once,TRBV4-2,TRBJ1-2,TGTGCCAGCAGCCAAGATACTCCGGGTCTCGGAGGCTATGGCTACACCTTC,CASSQDTPGLGGYGYTF
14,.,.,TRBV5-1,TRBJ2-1,TGCGCCAGCAGCTTGGAGTGGGGCAGCTACGAGCAGTTCTTC,CASSLEWGSYEQFF
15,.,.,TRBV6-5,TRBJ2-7,TGTGCCAGCAGTTACCGCGGGACACTAACCTACGAGCAGTACTTC,CASSYRGTLTYEQYF
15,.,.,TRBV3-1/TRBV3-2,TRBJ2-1,TGTGCCAGCAGCCAAGGGAGGGCGAACTACAATGAGCAGTTCTTC,CASSQGRANYNEQFF
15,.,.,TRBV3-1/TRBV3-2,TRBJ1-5,TGTGCCAGCAGCCAAGGAGGGTGGCAAAATCAGCCCCAGCATTTT,CASSQGGWQNQPQHF
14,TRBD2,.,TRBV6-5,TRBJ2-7,TGTGCCAGCAGACAGGGACTAGCGGGAGTACAGCAGTACTTC,CASRQGLAGVQQYF
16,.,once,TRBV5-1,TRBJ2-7,TGCGCCAGCAGCTTGGCGGGTGGGACCCGCACCTACGAGCAGTACTTC,CASSLAGGTRTYEQYF
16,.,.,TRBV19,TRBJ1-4,TGTGCCAGTAGTAGGGGAGGGTTCGCAACTAATGAAAAACTGTTTTTT,CASSRGGFATNEKLFF
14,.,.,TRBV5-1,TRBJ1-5,TGCGCCAGCAGCACCGGGACACCTAATCAGCCCCAGCATTTT,CASSTGTPNQPQHF
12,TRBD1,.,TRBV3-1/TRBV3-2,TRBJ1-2,TGTGCCAGCATTGGACAGGGCTATGGCTACACCTTC,CASIGQGYGYTF
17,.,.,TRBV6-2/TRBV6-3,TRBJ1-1,TGTGCCAGCAGTTCCGCGCAGGGGATCTTGTCCTTCACTGAAGCTTTCTTT,CASSSAQGILSFTEAFF
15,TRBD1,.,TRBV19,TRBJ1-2,TGTGCCAGTAGTGCACCGGGACAGCTTGCCTATGGCTACACCTTC,CASSAPGQLAYGYTF
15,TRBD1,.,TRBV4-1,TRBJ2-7,TGCGCCAGCAGCCAGGGACAGGGGGTACTCTACGAGCAGTACTTC,CASSQGQGVLYEQYF
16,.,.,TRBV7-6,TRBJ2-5,TGTGCCAGCAGCCCCAGACAGGAGAAGGGGCAAGAGACCCAGTACTTC,CASSPRQEKGQETQYF
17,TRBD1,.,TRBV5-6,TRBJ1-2,TGTGCCAGCACCACCGGGGGGACAGGGGGCATGGGCTATGGCTACACCTTC,CASTTGGTGGMGYGYTF
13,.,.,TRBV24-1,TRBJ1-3,TGTGCCGCAGGAGGGGGGTCCGGAAACACCATATATTTT,CAAGGGSGNTIYF
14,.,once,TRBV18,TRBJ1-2,TGTGCCAGCTCACCAGCGGACAGTAACTATGGCTACACCTTC,CASSPADSNYGYTF
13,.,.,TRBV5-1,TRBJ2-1,TGCGCCAGCAGCTTAACGGGCTACAATGAGCAGTTCTTC,CASSLTGYNEQFF
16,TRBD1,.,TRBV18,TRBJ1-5,TGTGCCAGCTCACCAACAGGGGGCATCGACTCTCAGCCCCAGCATTTT,CASSPTGGIDSQPQHF
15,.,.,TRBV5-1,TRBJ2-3,TGCGCCAGCAGCTCAGGCCCCGGGGGAATTAATACGCAGTATTTT,CASSSGPGGINTQYF
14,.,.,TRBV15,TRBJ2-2,TGTGCCACCAGCAGAGGACTAAACACCGGGGAGCTGTTTTTT,CATSRGLNTGELFF
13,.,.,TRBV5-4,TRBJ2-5,TGTGCCAGCAGCTTGACTAGACAAGAGACCCAGTACTTC,CASSLTRQETQYF
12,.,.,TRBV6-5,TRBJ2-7,TGTGCCAGCAGTATCTTTCCCTACGAGCAGTACTTC,CASSIFPYEQYF
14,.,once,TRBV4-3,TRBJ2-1,TGCGCCAGCAGTCCGAGTGGGGTTCTAAATGAGCAGTTCTTC,CASSPSGVLNEQFF
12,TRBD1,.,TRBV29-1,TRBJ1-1,TGCAGCGCTCGACAGGGAGACACTGAAGCTTTCTTT,CSARQGDTEAFF
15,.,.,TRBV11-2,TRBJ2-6,TGTGCCAGCAGCTATGGGATTTCTGGGGCCAACGTCCTGACTTTC,CASSYGISGANVLTF
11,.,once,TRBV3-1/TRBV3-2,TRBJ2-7,TGTGCCAGCAGCCTAAGATACGAGCAGTACTTC,CASSLRYEQYF
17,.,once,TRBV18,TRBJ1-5,TGTGCCAGCTCACCGATAATGACAGGTCGGGGAAATCAGCCCCAGCATTTT,CASSPIMTGRGNQPQHF
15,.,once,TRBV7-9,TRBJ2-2,TGTGCCAGCAGTTCACTTACTAGGGGCTCCGGGGAGCTGTTTTTT,CASSSLTRGSGELFF
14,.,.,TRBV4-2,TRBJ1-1,TGTGCCAGCAGCCCGGACCGGCGTAACACTGAAGCTTTCTTT,CASSPDRRNTEAFF
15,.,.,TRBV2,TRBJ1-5,TGTGCCAGCAGTGTACAGGGTCATAGCAATCAGCCCCAGCATTTT,CASSVQGHSNQPQHF
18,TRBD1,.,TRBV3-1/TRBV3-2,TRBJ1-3,TGTGCCAGCAGCCAAGATCGGGGGACAGGGGTTAGAGGAAACACCATATATTTT,CASSQDRGTGVRGNTIYF
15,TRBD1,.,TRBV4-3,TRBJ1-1,TGCGCCAGCAGCCAAGATGTCGCAGGGGGAACTGAAGCTTTCTTT,CASSQDVAGGTEAFF
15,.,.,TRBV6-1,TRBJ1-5,TGTGCCAGCAGTGAAGGCAGAGGAAGCAATCAGCCCCAGCATTTT,CASSEGRGSNQPQHF
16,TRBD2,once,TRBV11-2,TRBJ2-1,TGTGCCAGCAGCTTAGAGACCGGGAGGGCTTCTAGTGAGCAGTTCTTC,CASSLETGRASSEQFF
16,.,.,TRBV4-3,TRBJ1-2,TGCGCCAGCAGCCAAGATCCCGTGAGCCATGGCTATGGCTACACCTTC,CASSQDPVSHGYGYTF
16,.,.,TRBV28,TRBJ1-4,TGTGCCAGCAGCACCGGTTGGGGCAGAGAGGCGGAAAAACTGTTTTTT,CASSTGWGREAEKLFF
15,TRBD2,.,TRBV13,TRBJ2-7,TGTGCCAGCAGCACTCGGACTAGCGGGGGATACGAGCAGTACTTC,CASSTRTSGGYEQYF
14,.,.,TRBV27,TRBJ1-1,TGTGCCAGCAGTCCCCATTCGGACAGAACTGAAGCTTTCTTT,CASSPHSDRTEAFF
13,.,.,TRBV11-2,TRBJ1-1,TGTGCCAGCAGTTATGACCCTAACACTGAAGCTTTCTTT,CASSYDPNTEAFF
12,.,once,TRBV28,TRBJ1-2,TGTGCCAGCAGTTCTACTCACTATGGCTACACCTTC,CASSSTHYGYTF
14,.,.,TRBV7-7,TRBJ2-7,TGTGCCAGCAGCTTAACGACTACCACCTACGAGCAGTACTTC,CASSLTTTTYEQYF
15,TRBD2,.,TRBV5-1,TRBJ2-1,TGCGCCAGCAGCTTGGGCCTAGCGGGAGCAAATGAGCAGTTCTTC,CASSLGLAGANEQFF
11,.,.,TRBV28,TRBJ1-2,TGTGCCAGCAGTTGGAACTATGGCTACACCTTC,CASSWNYGYTF
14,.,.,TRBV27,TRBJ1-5,TGTGCCAGCAGTTTGAGGAGTTCCAATCAGCCCCAGCATTTT,CASSLRSSNQPQHF
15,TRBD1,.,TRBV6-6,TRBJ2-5,TGTGCCAGCAGTTACCCCGACAGGGGTCAAGAGACCCAGTACTTC,CASSYPDRGQETQYF
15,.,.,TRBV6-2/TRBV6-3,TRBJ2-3,TGTGCCAGCAGTCCCATGTCGGGAGCGAGGGATACGCAGTATTTT,CASSPMSGARDTQYF